The clone carrying this TCR beta chain was detected once. Source study methods: Amplified reference gene primers provided the basis for estimating nucleated cell counts. Using immunoSEQ multiplex PCR, the repertoire was profiled, and TCRdb retains in-frame clones only, with some absent. That table supplies the V and J calls and clone size; D and trimming were determined from the DNA. The sample lists roughly 61,000 clones; 73% were seen once. The data originate from a study of blood T cell repertoires in COVID-19. Study-wide context: Specimens from acute and convalescent COVID-19 originated in the United States, Italy and Spain. In each case, the material was cDNA or gDNA derived from T cells, B-cell-depleted T cells, or PBMCs.

From germline, CDR1 is SGDLS and CDR2 YYNGEE. The V and J ends lost 3 bases and 2 bases respectively, with 12 bases between them. CDR3 length equals 15 residues. The chain joins TRBV9 to TRBJ1-3; D might be TRBD1 (6 bases). The sequencing sample was made of peripheral blood. The source of this sequence is a woman between 70 and 85 years old with acute or convalescent COVID-19. The CDR3 DNA is TGTGCCAGCAGCGGGCCCTCAGGGGCTGGAAACACCATATATTTT. Translation gives CASSGPSGAGNTIYF.